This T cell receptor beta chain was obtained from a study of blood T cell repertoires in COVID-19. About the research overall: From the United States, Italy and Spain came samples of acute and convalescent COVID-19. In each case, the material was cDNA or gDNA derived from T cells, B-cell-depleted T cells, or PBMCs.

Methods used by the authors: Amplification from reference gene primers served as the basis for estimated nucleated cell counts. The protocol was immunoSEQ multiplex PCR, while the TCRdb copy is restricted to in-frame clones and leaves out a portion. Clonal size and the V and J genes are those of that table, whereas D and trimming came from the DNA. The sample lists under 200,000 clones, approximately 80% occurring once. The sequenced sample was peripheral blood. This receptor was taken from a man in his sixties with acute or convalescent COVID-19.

The CDR3 here is CASQGQGPYEQYF. The CDR3 DNA sequence: TGTGCCAGCCAGGGACAGGGTCCCTACGAGCAGTACTTC. The genes are TRBV2 and TRBJ2-7; 9 bases are shared with TRBD1. The trim removed 8 bases at V and 2 bases at J, leaving 4 bases unmatched. The CDR3 runs 13 residues. Germline CDR1 is SNHLY and CDR2 is FYNNEI.